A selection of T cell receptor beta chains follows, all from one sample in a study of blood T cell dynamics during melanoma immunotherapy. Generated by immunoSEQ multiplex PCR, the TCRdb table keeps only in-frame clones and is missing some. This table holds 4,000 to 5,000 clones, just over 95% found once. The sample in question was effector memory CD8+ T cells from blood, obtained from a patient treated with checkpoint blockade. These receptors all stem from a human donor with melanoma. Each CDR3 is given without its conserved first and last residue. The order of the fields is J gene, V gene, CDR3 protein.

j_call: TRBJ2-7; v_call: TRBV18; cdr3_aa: ASSGVRGTAPSGYEQY
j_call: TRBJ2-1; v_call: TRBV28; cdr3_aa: ASSFPYGTPHNEQF
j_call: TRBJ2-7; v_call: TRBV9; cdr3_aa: ASSPRTGSYEQY
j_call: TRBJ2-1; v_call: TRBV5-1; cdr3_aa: ASSGTSGYNEQF
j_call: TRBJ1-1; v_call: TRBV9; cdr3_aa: ASSVARDAKEGTEAF
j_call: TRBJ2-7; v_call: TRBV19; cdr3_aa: ASSTLPGSSYEQY
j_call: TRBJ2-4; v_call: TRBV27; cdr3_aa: ASSLRRQGEAKNIQY
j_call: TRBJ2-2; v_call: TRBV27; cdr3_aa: ASSFVSAGELF
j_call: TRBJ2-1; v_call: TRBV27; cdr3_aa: ASTKRSRTMYDEQF
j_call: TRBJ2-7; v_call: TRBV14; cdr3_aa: ASSQGFSYEQY
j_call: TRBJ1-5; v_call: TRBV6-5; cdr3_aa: ASSSRQGSQPQH
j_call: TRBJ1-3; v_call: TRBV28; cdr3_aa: ASSKPGDALSGNTIY
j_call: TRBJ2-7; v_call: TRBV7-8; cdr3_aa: ASSLLAGTYEQY
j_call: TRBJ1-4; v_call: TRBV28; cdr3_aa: ASSLDRDRGEKLF
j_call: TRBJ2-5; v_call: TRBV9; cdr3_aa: ASSVDWGFQETQY
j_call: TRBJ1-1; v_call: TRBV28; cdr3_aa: ASSLRGAGTEAF
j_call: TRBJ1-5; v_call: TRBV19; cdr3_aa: ASSIGSVGGANQPQH
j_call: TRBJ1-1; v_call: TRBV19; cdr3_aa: ASSIVLINTEAF
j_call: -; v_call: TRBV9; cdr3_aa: ASSPRGRLYEQY
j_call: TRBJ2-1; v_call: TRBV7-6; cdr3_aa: ASSPLGIGGGPPYNEQF
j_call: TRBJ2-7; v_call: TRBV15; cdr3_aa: ATSPGVGRHAYEQY
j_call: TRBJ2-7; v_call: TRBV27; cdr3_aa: ASSFVGAPYEQY
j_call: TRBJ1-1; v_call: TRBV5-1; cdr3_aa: ASRGPNTEAF
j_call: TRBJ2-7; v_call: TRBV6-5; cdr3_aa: ASSNNYEQY
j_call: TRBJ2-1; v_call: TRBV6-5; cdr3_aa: ASSYSSGIYNEQF
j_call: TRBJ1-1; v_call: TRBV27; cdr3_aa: ASSLNKIGGEAF
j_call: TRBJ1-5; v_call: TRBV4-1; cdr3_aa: ASSQGSINQPQH